The 22 T cell receptor beta chains listed next were all sequenced from one sample in a study of CD8 T cells in Susac syndrome. After extraction with the RNeasy kit, about 0.45 to 1 ug of the RNA was reverse transcribed using random hexamers. TCRdb analysed the immunoSEQ multiplex PCR reads with MiXCR anew, one entry per CDR3 protein. This table holds approximately 300,000 distinct CDR3 sequences, approximately 91% found once. Source material: CD8+ T cells from PBMCs. These receptors were collected from a human donor with multiple sclerosis.

This clonotype came up once. This sequence joins TRBV12-3 or TRBV12-4 and TRBJ1-5; 9 nucleotides agree with TRBD1. After removal of 3 bases from V and 4 bases from J, the junction contained 16 bases not matched to a gene. The CDR3 is 19 amino acids. The CDR3 is CASSLGLLGTGLFNQPQHF. The CDR3 region has the DNA TGTGCCAGCAGTTTGGGGCTACTCGGGACAGGGCTCTTTAATCAGCCCCAGCATTTT.

V and J are TRBV28 and TRBJ1-2; TRBD1 agrees at 12 bases. This CDR3 spans 17 amino acids. With 2 bases clipped from V and 8 bases from J, the junction kept 12 bases outside the gene matches. Germline CDR1 MDHEN, CDR2 SYDVKM. Written as DNA, the CDR3 is TGTGCCAGCAGTTTAAGCCCCCCGGGACAGGGGGCCCGGGGCTACACCTTC. Protein: CASSLSPPGQGARGYTF.

The chain recombines TRBV23-1 with TRBJ2-5; 10 nucleotides agree with TRBD2. TRBV23-1 is sorted into the ORF group, with uncertain function. This CDR3 is built from 17 residues. Trimming removed 2 bases from V and 5 bases from J; junction bases left unmatched: 11. The CDR3 loop reads CASSQIPGTSVGETQYF. In nucleotides, the CDR3 is TGCGCCAGCAGTCAAATCCCGGGGACTAGCGTAGGCGAGACCCAGTACTTC.

V is TRBV15 and J is TRBJ1-2; possible D gene TRBD1, 5 bases. The CDR3 totals 15 residues. CDR1 and CDR2 from the germline V gene are LNHNV and YYDKDF (reference sequence). Trimming left V 0 bases short and J 4 bases short, with 12 bases between. Written as DNA, the CDR3 is TGTGCCACCAGCAGAGATGTAGGGACGGTCTATGGCTACACCTTC. It codes for CATSRDVGTVYGYTF.

This sequence joins TRBV4-1 and TRBJ2-7; possible D gene TRBD1, 5 bases. CDR1 is MGHRA and CDR2 is YSYEKL in the germline V gene. The CDR3 totals 16 residues. V was shortened by 0 bases and J by 2 bases, with 14 bases between the two germline ends. The CDR3 DNA reads as TGCGCCAGCAGCCAAGAGTGGGGCACCGCCACCTACGAGCAGTACTTC. Encoded protein: CASSQEWGTATYEQYF.

The CDR3 reads CSVELGIPYNEQFF. DNA for the CDR3: TGCAGCGTTGAGTTGGGGATCCCCTACAATGAGCAGTTCTTC. The chain recombines TRBV29-1 with TRBJ2-1; no firm D call. The CDR3 sequence is 14 residues long. V gave up 3 bases and J gave up 2 bases, with 11 bases separating them. Germline loops: CDR1 SQVTM, CDR2 ANQGSEA.

The gene calls are TRBV2 and TRBJ2-5, with 11 bases matching TRBD2. CDR3 size: 17 residues. Germline V lookup: CDR1 SNHLY, CDR2 FYNNEI. Losses at the gene ends were 6 bases for V and 0 bases for J; bases not matched to a gene: 9. In DNA form, the CDR3 reads TGTGCCAGCAGCGAACGTCCGGGACTAGCGGACCAAGAGACCCAGTACTTC. As protein: CASSERPGLADQETQYF.

The gene calls are TRBV6-6 and TRBJ2-3; D gene ambiguous. The V and J ends lost 7 bases and 6 bases respectively, with 17 bases between them. The germline CDR1 and CDR2 sequences are MNHNY and SVGAGI (reference sequence). The CDR3 is 14 amino acids. CDR3 coding DNA: TGTGCCAGCAATCTTAACCCCCGCTCGGATACGCAGTATTTT. Translating gives CASNLNPRSDTQYF.

The rearrangement joins TRBV7-3 to TRBJ2-1; D is unclear. V lost 3 bases to trimming and J lost 5 bases, with 14 bases between them. This CDR3 region has 15 residues. Germline V CDR1 and CDR2: SGHTA, FQGTGA. The DNA for the CDR3 is TGTGCCAGCAGCTTGATCAACGGACGGGACAATGAGCAGTTCTTC. As protein: CASSLINGRDNEQFF.

This clonotype appeared once. The chain has TRBV24-1 and TRBJ1-1; D ambiguous. The germline V gene has CDR1 KGHDR and CDR2 SFDVKD. V lost 5 bases and J lost 5, with 17 bases in between. This CDR3 is 15 amino acids long. The DNA of the CDR3 is TGTGCCACCAGTGTTGGGATAGGATGGAGGACTGAAGCTTTCTTT. Amino acids: CATSVGIGWRTEAFF.

The count of this clonotype is one. The chain is built from TRBV27 and TRBJ2-1, with D tentatively TRBD2 (6 bases). V shed 3 bases and J shed 4 bases, with 10 bases lying between them. Germline V lookup: CDR1 MNHEY, CDR2 SMNVEV (reference sequence). This CDR3 is built from 14 residues. CDR3 loop: CASSFGGFYNEQFF. The DNA of the CDR3 is TGTGCCAGCAGTTTTGGGGGGTTTTACAATGAGCAGTTCTTC.

The chain links TRBV6-2 or TRBV6-3 to TRBJ2-3, with D possibly being TRBD1 (6 bases). CDR3 length: 17 residues. Trimming left V 0 bases short and J 3 bases short, with 16 bases between. The germline gives CDR1 MNHEY, CDR2 SVGEGT. CDR3 sequence: CASSYSAMTGSTDTQYF. The CDR3 nucleotides read TGTGCCAGCAGTTACTCCGCAATGACAGGTTCGACAGATACGCAGTATTTT.

The J gene is TRBJ2-5, the V gene TRBV12-3 or TRBV12-4, with 16 nucleotides matching TRBD2. The CDR3 is 16 amino acids. V was pared by 6 bases and J by 2 bases, with 3 bases of the junction left unmatched. CDR3 sequence reads: CASRGLAGGLQETQYF. The CDR3 nucleotides are TGTGCCAGCAGGGGACTAGCGGGGGGGTTACAAGAGACCCAGTACTTC.

The chain is built from TRBV9 and TRBJ2-3; D not resolved. V dropped 3 bases and J dropped 3 bases, with 11 bases sitting between them. This CDR3 is built from 14 residues. CDR1 is SGDLS and CDR2 is YYNGEE in the germline V gene. The chain's CDR3 is CASSDYGSTDTQYF. The DNA of the CDR3 is TGTGCCAGCAGCGATTACGGATCGACAGATACGCAGTATTTT. The full variable domain, rest sourced from reference TRBV9 and TRBJ2-3, is DSGVTQTPKHLITATGQRVTLRCSPRSGDLSVYWYQQSLDQGLQFLIQYYNGEERAKGNILERFSAQQFPDLHSELNLSSLELGDSALYFCASSDYGSTDTQYFGPGTRLTVL.

The CDR3 DNA follows: TGTGCCAGCAGTTACTCGATAGGGGGCACAGATACGCAGTATTTT. Its translation: CASSYSIGGTDTQYF. This sequence joins TRBV6-2 or TRBV6-3 and TRBJ2-3, with D maybe TRBD1 (5 bases). CDR3 length: 15 amino acids. Germline loops: CDR1 MNHEY, CDR2 SVGEGT. Trimming cost V 0 bases and J 1 base, with 8 bases left between them.

V and J are TRBV5-6 and TRBJ2-1, with D possibly being TRBD2 (7 bases). The V end was cut by 2 bases, the J end by 5 bases, with 14 bases between. CDR1 and CDR2 (germline): SGHDT, YYEEEE. The CDR3 covers 15 residues. The CDR3 region is CASSLGGGPNNEQFF. The CDR3 DNA reads as TGTGCCAGCAGCTTAGGGGGAGGGCCTAACAATGAGCAGTTCTTC.

The genes are TRBV12-3 or TRBV12-4 and TRBJ2-2, with D tentatively TRBD2 (6 bases). Trimming removed 5 bases at V and 4 bases at J, with 14 bases between. The CDR3 sequence is 15 residues long. The CDR3 region has the DNA TGTGCCAGCAGTCCCAGACTAGAAGGCACCGGGGAGCTGTTTTTT. As protein: CASSPRLEGTGELFF.

V usage is TRBV7-2 and J usage is TRBJ2-7, with D possibly being TRBD1 or TRBD2 (6 bases each). The CDR3 is 14 amino acids. Germline V gene sequence: CDR1 SGHTA, CDR2 FQGNSA. Trimming cost V 4 bases and J 0 bases, with 10 bases left between them. For the CDR3, the DNA is TGTGCCAGCAGCTACGGGGGCGTCTCCTACGAGCAGTACTTC. Its translation is CASSYGGVSYEQYF. Together with reference TRBV7-2 and TRBJ2-7, the CDR3 gives the full variable domain: GAGVSQSPSNKVTEKGKDVELRCDPISGHTALYWYRQSLGQGLEFLIYFQGNSAPDKSGLPSDRFSAERTGGSVSTLTIQRTQQEDSAVYLCASSYGGVSYEQYFGPGTRLTVT.

The chain has TRBV7-9 and TRBJ2-7, with 10 bases aligning to TRBD2. CDR1 is SEHNR, CDR2 FQNEAQ, per germline (reference sequence). The CDR3 totals 15 residues. The ends lost 5 bases at V and 3 bases at J; junction bases unmatched: 7. CDR3 amino acids: CASSPGLAEDYEQYF. DNA for the CDR3: TGTGCCAGCAGCCCCGGACTAGCGGAAGACTACGAGCAGTACTTC.

The rearrangement joins TRBV19 to TRBJ2-7; D is perhaps TRBD2 (5 bases). The germline V gene has CDR1 LNHDA and CDR2 SQIVND (reference sequence). The CDR3 totals 13 residues. V lost 9 bases and J 0 bases, leaving 12 bases between the germline ends. This chain's CDR3 is CASNPGNSYEQYF. The DNA for the CDR3 is TGTGCCAGCAACCCGGGAAACTCCTACGAGCAGTACTTC.

CDR3 sequence reads: CATRLAGGFGTGELFF. The CDR3, as DNA: TGTGCCACCCGACTAGCGGGGGGCTTCGGAACCGGGGAGCTGTTTTTT. The chain uses TRBV27 and TRBJ2-2, with 13 positions matching TRBD2. V lost 10 bases, J lost 5 bases, and 10 bases stayed unmatched. This CDR3 has 16 residues. CDR1 is MNHEY and CDR2 is SMNVEV in the germline V gene (reference sequence).

This clonotype was observed a single time. The gene calls are TRBV12-3 or TRBV12-4 and TRBJ2-5; tentative D call: TRBD1 (6 bases). The V gene lost 5 bases and the J gene lost 3 bases, with 22 bases spanning the gap. The CDR3 length is 17 residues. The CDR3 loop reads CASSPPSDSEREETQYF. The CDR3, as DNA: TGTGCCAGCAGTCCTCCTTCGGACAGCGAAAGAGAAGAGACCCAGTACTTC.